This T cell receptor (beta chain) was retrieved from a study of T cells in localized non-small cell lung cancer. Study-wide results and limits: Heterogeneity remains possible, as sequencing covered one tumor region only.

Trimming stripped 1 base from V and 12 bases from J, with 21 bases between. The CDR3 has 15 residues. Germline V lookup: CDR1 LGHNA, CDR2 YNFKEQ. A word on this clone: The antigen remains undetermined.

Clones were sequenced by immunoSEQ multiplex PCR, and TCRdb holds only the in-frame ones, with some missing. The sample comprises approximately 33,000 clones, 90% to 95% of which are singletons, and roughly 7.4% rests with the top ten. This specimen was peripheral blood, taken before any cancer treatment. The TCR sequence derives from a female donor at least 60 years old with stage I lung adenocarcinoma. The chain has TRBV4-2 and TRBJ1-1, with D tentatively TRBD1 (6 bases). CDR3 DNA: TGTGCCAGCAGCCAAGGGGACCGGGACACGCAGGTGACTTTCTTT. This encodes CASSQGDRDTQVTFF.